This is a list of T cell receptor beta chains from one sample in a study of blood T cell repertoires in COVID-19. Measured with immunoSEQ multiplex PCR; TCRdb has only the in-frame clones, and not every one. The profile shows around 69,000 clones, over 75% of them singletons. Material: peripheral blood. These receptors were obtained from a man aged 45 to 65 with acute or convalescent COVID-19. CDR3s include the opening cysteine and the closing phenylalanine or tryptophan. Each record gives: CDR3 length, V gene, J gene, D gene, clone size, CDR3 DNA, CDR3 protein. D genes are given only for firm matches. Clone sizes are given selectively: once, few, many, or a class where the clone is expanded.

cdr3_length: 14; v_call: TRBV29-1; j_call: TRBJ1-2; d_call: .; clone_size: .; cdr3_nt: TGCAGCGTTGGGCCCCGGGAAACGAACTATGGCTACACCTTC; cdr3_aa: CSVGPRETNYGYTF
cdr3_length: 15; v_call: TRBV10-2; j_call: TRBJ2-1; d_call: TRBD2; clone_size: .; cdr3_nt: TGCGCCAGCTGTGGGGGGCGGGGGGGCGGTAATGAGCAGTTCTTC; cdr3_aa: CASCGGRGGGNEQFF
cdr3_length: 14; v_call: TRBV10-2; j_call: TRBJ2-1; d_call: .; clone_size: once; cdr3_nt: TGCGCCAGCAGTGACAGGGGTCCATACAATGAGCAGTTCTTC; cdr3_aa: CASSDRGPYNEQFF
cdr3_length: 16; v_call: TRBV24-1; j_call: TRBJ2-1; d_call: .; clone_size: .; cdr3_nt: TGTGCCACCAGTGATTTGGGGGAGGGGGGATTCGGTGAGCAGTTCTTC; cdr3_aa: CATSDLGEGGFGEQFF
cdr3_length: 12; v_call: TRBV29-1; j_call: TRBJ2-7; d_call: TRBD1; clone_size: once; cdr3_nt: TGCAGCGTGTACCAGGGGGCCTACGAGCAGTACTTC; cdr3_aa: CSVYQGAYEQYF
cdr3_length: 14; v_call: TRBV2; j_call: TRBJ2-3; d_call: .; clone_size: .; cdr3_nt: TGTGCCAGCAAGCGGTCGCCGATCACAGATACGCAGTATTTT; cdr3_aa: CASKRSPITDTQYF
cdr3_length: 16; v_call: TRBV7-9; j_call: TRBJ2-7; d_call: TRBD2; clone_size: .; cdr3_nt: TGTGCCAGCAGCTCCCCCGGGGGGGCCCAAGAAAACGAGCAGTACTTC; cdr3_aa: CASSSPGGAQENEQYF
cdr3_length: 17; v_call: TRBV24-1; j_call: TRBJ2-1; d_call: .; clone_size: .; cdr3_nt: TGTGCCACCAGTGGGACCTCAGGGGAATTTGGAGACAATGAGCAGTTCTTC; cdr3_aa: CATSGTSGEFGDNEQFF
cdr3_length: 14; v_call: TRBV7-3; j_call: TRBJ2-3; d_call: .; clone_size: .; cdr3_nt: TGTGCCAGCAGCCCCGGCAGGGGAAGGGATACGCAGTATTTT; cdr3_aa: CASSPGRGRDTQYF
cdr3_length: 17; v_call: TRBV10-2; j_call: TRBJ1-3; d_call: .; clone_size: .; cdr3_nt: TGCGCCAGCAGTGACTTGGCGGCGGGGGCCTCTGGAAACACCATATATTTT; cdr3_aa: CASSDLAAGASGNTIYF
cdr3_length: 14; v_call: TRBV7-8; j_call: TRBJ2-1; d_call: TRBD1; clone_size: .; cdr3_nt: TGTGCCAGCAGCACGGGACAGGGGGCTAATGAGCAGTTCTTC; cdr3_aa: CASSTGQGANEQFF
cdr3_length: 12; v_call: TRBV29-1; j_call: TRBJ1-2; d_call: .; clone_size: .; cdr3_nt: TGCAGCGTTGAGGGGGTCAGGGGTATGGTCACCTTC; cdr3_aa: CSVEGVRGMVTF
cdr3_length: 15; v_call: TRBV6-2/TRBV6-3; j_call: TRBJ1-2; d_call: .; clone_size: .; cdr3_nt: TGTGCCAGCAGTTACCCCTCGAAGAGGCTCTATGGCTACACCTTC; cdr3_aa: CASSYPSKRLYGYTF
cdr3_length: 14; v_call: TRBV6-5; j_call: TRBJ1-1; d_call: .; clone_size: .; cdr3_nt: TGTGCCAGCAGCTGGGGAGCGAAGAACACTGAAGCTTTCTTT; cdr3_aa: CASSWGAKNTEAFF